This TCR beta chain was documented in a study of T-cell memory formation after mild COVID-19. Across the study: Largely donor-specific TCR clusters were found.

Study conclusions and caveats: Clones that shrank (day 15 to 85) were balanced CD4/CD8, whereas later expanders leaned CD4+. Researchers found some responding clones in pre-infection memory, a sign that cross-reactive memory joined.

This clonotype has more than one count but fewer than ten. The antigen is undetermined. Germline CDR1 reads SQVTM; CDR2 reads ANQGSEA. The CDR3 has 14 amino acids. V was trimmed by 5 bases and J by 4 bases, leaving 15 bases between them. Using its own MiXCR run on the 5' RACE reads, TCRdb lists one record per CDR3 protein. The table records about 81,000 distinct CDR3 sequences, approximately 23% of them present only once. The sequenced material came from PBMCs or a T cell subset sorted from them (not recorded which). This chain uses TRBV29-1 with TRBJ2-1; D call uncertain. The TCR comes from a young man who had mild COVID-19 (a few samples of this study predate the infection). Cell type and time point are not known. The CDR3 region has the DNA TGCAGCGTTCCTTCTTCGGTAGATTACAATGAGCAGTTCTTC. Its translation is CSVPSSVDYNEQFF.